One sample yielded the 32 T cell receptor beta chains listed below, sequenced in a study of brain T cells in children with intractable seizures. The repertoire was sequenced with immunoSEQ multiplex PCR; TCRdb's copy has only in-frame clones and lacks some. The sample holds tens of thousands of clones, roughly 89% seen once. The sample consisted of peripheral blood, taken at surgery. The receptor set was obtained from a girl under 10 years old with Rasmussen encephalitis and intractable seizures.

The chain couples TRBV6-4 to TRBJ2-1; 9 nucleotides line up with TRBD2. The CDR3 sequence is 15 residues long. J lost 10 bases, V lost 2 bases, and 9 bases had no gene match. CDR1 and CDR2 (germline): MRHNA, SNTAGT. The CDR3 loop is CASSDVASGAMEQFF. CDR3 coding DNA: TGTGCCAGCAGTGACGTCGCTAGCGGGGCCATGGAGCAGTTCTTC.

The V gene is TRBV11-3, the J gene TRBJ2-1, with D uncertain. This CDR3 spans 18 amino acids. From germline, CDR1 is SGHNT and CDR2 YENEEA. V was shortened by 1 base and J by 4 bases, with 20 bases between the two germline ends. CDR3 in DNA: TGTGCCAGCAGCTTAGGCCTCACCCGGGCCAGGCGGTACAATGAGCAGTTCTTC. The encoded protein is CASSLGLTRARRYNEQFF.

The chain employs TRBV6-5 and TRBJ2-7; no definite D call. The germline gives CDR1 MNHEY, CDR2 SVGAGI. Trimming took off 6 bases at V and 6 bases at J, with 15 bases between the two ends. The CDR3 totals 13 residues. The CDR3 DNA follows: TGTGCCAGCAGGATTAGCCTTTCGGGCGAGCAGTACTTC. It translates to CASRISLSGEQYF.

This chain connects TRBV7-3 to TRBJ2-3; 9 positions match TRBD2. The CDR3 covers 20 residues. V shed 0 bases and J 4 bases; nucleotides not matched to a gene: 17. From germline, CDR1 is SGHTA and CDR2 FQGTGA. CDR3 sequence (DNA): TGTGCCAGCAGCTTAACGCCAGGTTTCCAGCGGGAGGCCTCATCAGATACGCAGTATTTT. The encoded protein is CASSLTPGFQREASSDTQYF. Full variable domain (outside the CDR3, taken from reference TRBV7-3 and TRBJ2-3): GAGVSQTPSNKVTEKGKYVELRCDPISGHTALYWYRQSLGQGPEFLIYFQGTGAADDSGLPNDRFFAVRPEGSVSTLKIQRTERGDSAVYLCASSLTPGFQREASSDTQYFGPGTRLTVL.

The rearrangement joins TRBV19 to TRBJ2-3, with 8 bases fitting TRBD1. V shed 4 bases and J 3 bases; nucleotides not matched to a gene: 9. CDR3 length: 16 amino acids. Germline V gene sequence: CDR1 LNHDA, CDR2 SQIVND (reference sequence). CDR3 sequence (DNA): TGTGCCAGTAGTACCCCCGGACAGGGCGAAACAGATACGCAGTATTTT. Translated, it gives CASSTPGQGETDTQYF. The full variable domain, in which reference TRBV19 and TRBJ2-3 provide the parts outside the CDR3, is DGGITQSPKYLFRKEGQNVTLSCEQNLNHDAMYWYRQDPGQGLRLIYYSQIVNDFQKGDIAEGYSVSREKKESFPLTVTSAQKNPTAFYLCASSTPGQGETDTQYFGPGTRLTVL.

The rearrangement joins TRBV7-9 to TRBJ2-2, with 7 bases lining up with TRBD1. The V segment lost 11 bases and the J segment 5 bases; nucleotides outside the gene matches: 11. CDR3 length: 14 amino acids. Germline assignment: CDR1 SEHNR and CDR2 FQNEAQ (reference sequence). The CDR3 reads CASSPDRVTGELFF. Written as DNA, the CDR3 is TGTGCCTCCTCCCCCGACAGGGTGACCGGGGAGCTGTTTTTT.

The CDR3 loop reads CASSFGGGADTQYF. Here the CDR3 DNA reads TGTGCCAGCAGTTTCGGCGGGGGGGCAGATACGCAGTATTTT. This chain uses TRBV28 with TRBJ2-3; 9 bases line up with TRBD2. Germline-derived CDR1 and CDR2 are MDHEN and SYDVKM. V was pared by 3 bases and J by 4 bases, with 2 bases of the junction left unmatched. CDR3 length: 14 residues. Based on the CDR3 plus reference TRBV28 and TRBJ2-3, the full variable domain is DVKVTQSSRYLVKRTGEKVFLECVQDMDHENMFWYRQDPGLGLRLIYFSYDVKMKEKGDIPEGYSVSREKKERFSLILESASTNQTSMYLCASSFGGGADTQYFGPGTRLTVL.

The chain is built from TRBV23-1 and TRBJ2-1; TRBD2 might be the D (5 bases). TRBV23-1 is noted as an ORF with a role that remains uncertain. The CDR3 has 10 amino acids. The germline V and J ends were trimmed by 7 bases and 9 bases, with 7 bases remaining between them. Written as DNA, the CDR3 is TGCGCCAGCAACCGGGGTGAGCAGTTCTTC. This codes for CASNRGEQFF.

The chain joins TRBV15 to TRBJ2-3; 10 bases line up with TRBD2. CDR1 is LNHNV, CDR2 YYDKDF, per germline (reference sequence). The V segment lost 0 bases and the J segment 5 bases; nucleotides outside the gene matches: 8. The CDR3 consists of 17 residues. In DNA form, the CDR3 reads TGTGCCACCAGCAGAGATGTTCTCGGACTAGCGGTAGATACGCAGTATTTT. Protein: CATSRDVLGLAVDTQYF.

The chain employs TRBV29-1 and TRBJ2-1; D perhaps matches TRBD2 (6 bases). V gave up 1 base and J gave up 10 bases, with 20 bases separating them. The V gene's germline CDR1 is SQVTM and CDR2 ANQGSEA. The CDR3 runs 15 residues. The CDR3 sequence is CSVEGRLPAGWEQFF. CDR3 DNA sequence: TGCAGCGTTGAAGGACGACTACCGGCGGGGTGGGAGCAGTTCTTC.

The DNA of the CDR3 is TGCGCCAGCAGTGCTTCTGGGCGCCTCAATGAGCAGTTCTTC. Translating it yields CASSASGRLNEQFF. The chain combines TRBV10-1 with TRBJ2-1; no definite D call. The CDR3 has 14 residues. V dropped 4 bases and J dropped 6 bases, with 13 bases sitting between them. Germline V lookup: CDR1 WNHNN, CDR2 SYGVQD (reference sequence).

The chain links TRBV7-2 to TRBJ2-5, with D possibly matching TRBD2 (5 bases). This CDR3 has 13 residues. The V gene lost 5 bases and the J gene lost 0 bases, with 7 bases spanning the gap. The V gene's germline CDR1 is SGHTA and CDR2 FQGNSA. This CDR3 is CASSMDYQETQYF. The CDR3 DNA follows: TGTGCCAGCAGCATGGACTACCAAGAGACCCAGTACTTC. Using reference TRBV7-2 and TRBJ2-5 for the parts outside the CDR3, the full variable domain is GAGVSQSPSNKVTEKGKDVELRCDPISGHTALYWYRQSLGQGLEFLIYFQGNSAPDKSGLPSDRFSAERTGGSVSTLTIQRTQQEDSAVYLCASSMDYQETQYFGPGTRLLVL.

The gene calls are TRBV6-5 and TRBJ2-7; unclear D gene. The germline V gene encodes CDR1 MNHEY and CDR2 SVGAGI. V lost 5 bases and J 6 bases, leaving 14 bases between the germline ends. This CDR3 contains 13 residues. The CDR3 coding sequence is TGTGCCAGCAGTCGCAGTGGACCTTCCGAGCAGTACTTC. It yields the protein CASSRSGPSEQYF.

This clone was detected once. The gene calls are TRBV6-5 and TRBJ2-3, with a possible D match to TRBD1 (5 bases). V shed 2 bases and J shed 0 bases, with 12 bases lying between them. Germline lookup yields CDR1 MNHEY and CDR2 SVGAGI. CDR3 length: 16 amino acids. For the CDR3, the DNA is TGTGCCAGCAGTTACCAAGGGGTGCCTAGCACAGATACGCAGTATTTT. Residues: CASSYQGVPSTDTQYF.

The V and J genes are TRBV7-9 and TRBJ2-7; 7 bases are shared with TRBD2. V shed 3 bases, J shed 2 bases, and the junction held 4 bases outside the gene matches. This CDR3 spans 14 amino acids. Germline CDR1 reads SEHNR; CDR2 reads FQNEAQ (reference sequence). CDR3 sequence reads: CASSLDGTTYEQYF. CDR3 in DNA: TGTGCCAGCAGCTTGGACGGGACTACCTACGAGCAGTACTTC.

V usage is TRBV2 and J usage is TRBJ2-7; D gene uncertain. The CDR3 covers 10 residues. With 10 bases removed from V and 4 bases from J, the gap between germline ends came to 8 bases. CDR1 is SNHLY and CDR2 is FYNNEI in the germline V gene. The chain's CDR3 is CATSDYEQYF. The CDR3 DNA is TGTGCCACCTCAGATTACGAGCAGTACTTC.

The genes are TRBV28 and TRBJ1-5, with TRBD1 as a possible D gene (6 bases). Germline V gene lookup returns CDR1 MDHEN and CDR2 SYDVKM. This CDR3 comprises 15 residues. Deletions cut 4 bases from V and 1 base from J, with 11 bases between. CDR3 sequence (DNA): TGTGCCAGCAGTTCCGGGACAAGCAGCAATCAGCCCCAGCATTTT. Amino acid sequence: CASSSGTSSNQPQHF.

This chain connects TRBV6-5 to TRBJ1-2; perhaps TRBD1 as D (6 bases). Germline loops: CDR1 MNHEY, CDR2 SVGAGI. Trimming took off 4 bases at V and 8 bases at J, with 14 bases between the two ends. This CDR3 has 13 residues. This chain's CDR3 is CASSSLPRGGYTF. CDR3 bases: TGTGCCAGCAGTTCCTTGCCCAGGGGCGGCTACACCTTC.

The CDR3 DNA sequence: TGTGCCAGCAGTTTTCGGGGGAACACTGAAGCTTTCTTT. Translation gives CASSFRGNTEAFF. The chain combines TRBV12-3 or TRBV12-4 with TRBJ1-1; D unresolved. V was trimmed by 3 bases and J by 1 base, leaving 6 bases between them. This CDR3 is 13 amino acids long.

The gene calls are TRBV25-1 and TRBJ1-2; TRBD1 matches 9 bases. There are 16 residues in the CDR3. J lost 3 bases, V lost 1 base, and 6 bases had no gene match. CDR1 and CDR2 (germline): MGHDK, SYGVNS. The CDR3 nucleotides read TGTGCCAGCAGTGAATCACAGGGGGCGTTCTACTATGGCTACACCTTC. Translated: CASSESQGAFYYGYTF.

This chain links TRBV19 with TRBJ1-2, with 7 bases aligning to TRBD1. This CDR3 comprises 15 residues. Per the germline V gene, CDR1 is LNHDA and CDR2 is SQIVND (reference sequence). Trimming cost V 4 bases and J 4 bases; bases outside gene matches: 9. The CDR3 DNA sequence: TGTGCCAGTAGTAGAAGGACAGGATCGATCTATGGCTACACCTTC. This codes for CASSRRTGSIYGYTF.

The rearrangement links TRBV21-1 to TRBJ1-6; whether TRBD1, the table's D call, matches the DNA was not checked. TRBV21-1 is noted as a pseudogene. The CDR3 extends over 18 amino acids. CDR3 loop: CASSRQTGGAGDNSPLHF. The CDR3 DNA reads TGTGCCAGCAGCAGACAGACAGGGGGCGCAGGGGATAATTCACCCCTCCACTTT.

This clone came up once. V gene TRBV19 combines with J gene TRBJ1-2; unclear D gene. This CDR3 spans 14 amino acids. V shed 0 bases and J shed 8 bases, with 13 bases lying between them. CDR1 LNHDA and CDR2 SQIVND come from the germline V gene (reference sequence). In nucleotides, the CDR3 is TGTGCCAGTAGTATAGAAGGGCTTCGGAGGGGCTACACCTTC. Encoded protein: CASSIEGLRRGYTF.

This rearrangement joins TRBV2 to TRBJ2-1; D uncertain. From germline, CDR1 is SNHLY and CDR2 FYNNEI. This CDR3 contains 15 residues. Trimming left V 5 bases short and J 0 bases short, with 11 bases between. CDR3 DNA: TGTGCCAGCAGTTCTACTCTTAGCTCCTACAATGAGCAGTTCTTC. Translating gives CASSSTLSSYNEQFF.

CDR3 residues: CASSSWRQTYGYTF. The DNA of the CDR3 is TGTGCCAGCAGCTCCTGGAGGCAGACCTATGGCTACACCTTC. The genes are TRBV9 and TRBJ1-2; D gene ambiguous. Germline V lookup: CDR1 SGDLS, CDR2 YYNGEE. With 4 bases removed from V and 4 bases from J, the gap between germline ends came to 14 bases. The CDR3 extends over 14 amino acids.

J is TRBJ1-1 and V is TRBV4-2; 10 bases line up with TRBD1. The ends lost 5 bases at V and 10 bases at J; junction bases unmatched: 10. Germline V gene sequence: CDR1 LGHNA, CDR2 YNFKEQ. The CDR3 is 14 residues long. The CDR3 sequence: CASSSETGGARAFF. The CDR3 nucleotides read TGTGCCAGCAGCTCGGAGACAGGGGGCGCGAGAGCTTTCTTT.

The J gene is TRBJ2-3, the V gene TRBV19; D is perhaps TRBD2 (5 bases). Trimming took 2 bases from V and 3 from J, leaving 9 bases between them. Germline values: CDR1 LNHDA, CDR2 SQIVND (reference sequence). The CDR3 extends over 14 amino acids. CDR3: CASSIKRETDTQYF. The CDR3 DNA sequence: TGTGCCAGTAGTATAAAGAGGGAAACAGATACGCAGTATTTT.

The J gene is TRBJ2-5, the V gene TRBV6-1; 10 nucleotides match TRBD2. V dropped 2 bases and J dropped 1; count of bases not matched to a gene: 4. CDR1 MNHNS and CDR2 SASEGT come from the germline V gene. The CDR3 loop spans 16 amino acids. CDR3: CASSEWLAGGQETQYF. The CDR3 region has the DNA TGTGCCAGCAGTGAATGGTTAGCGGGGGGCCAAGAGACCCAGTACTTC.

The chain combines TRBV29-1 with TRBJ2-3; D is uncertain. Trimming removed 4 bases at V and 2 bases at J, with 10 bases between. Germline V gene lookup returns CDR1 SQVTM and CDR2 ANQGSEA. CDR3 length equals 13 residues. DNA of the CDR3: TGCAGCGTTGTGTCGCAGCTCACAGATACGCAGTATTTT. Protein: CSVVSQLTDTQYF.

V and J are TRBV18 and TRBJ2-7; 14 bases match TRBD2. The V and J ends lost 4 bases and 2 bases, in that order; junction bases with no gene match: 4. Germline CDR1 reads KGHSH; CDR2 reads LQKENI. This CDR3 region has 16 residues. The chain's CDR3 is CASSLGLAGDPYEQYF. The DNA of the CDR3 is TGTGCCAGCTCACTGGGACTAGCGGGAGACCCCTACGAGCAGTACTTC.

The chain couples TRBV3-1 (or the pseudogene TRBV3-2) to TRBJ2-7; 9 bases agree with TRBD2. The CDR3 is 15 residues long. Germline CDR1 reads LGHDT; CDR2 reads YNNKEL (reference sequence). V gave up 0 bases and J gave up 3 bases; unmatched junction bases: 3. The DNA of the CDR3 is TGTGCCAGCAGCCAAGAGCGGGGGGGCCGCTACGAGCAGTACTTC. It codes for CASSQERGGRYEQYF.

The rearrangement uses TRBV27 and TRBJ1-2, with 8 bases matching TRBD1. The germline CDR1 and CDR2 sequences are MNHEY and SMNVEV (reference sequence). Trimming removed 6 bases from V and 7 bases from J; junction bases left unmatched: 4. CDR3 length: 12 residues. This chain's CDR3 is CASREGQGGYTF. The CDR3 DNA reads TGTGCCAGCAGGGAAGGACAGGGTGGCTACACCTTC.